This T cell receptor (beta chain) came from a study of blood T cell repertoires in COVID-19. Study context: PBMCs, B-cell-depleted T cells, or T cells were the source of the cDNA or gDNA that made up the material.

TCRdb's copy holds only in-frame clones and misses some; the assay was immunoSEQ multiplex PCR. The sample records about 430,000 clones, about 90% being singletons. Followed longitudinally, the Seattle patients had been enrolled during active infection. The length of the CDR3 is 14 residues. Germline assignment: CDR1 PRHDT and CDR2 FYEKMQ (reference sequence). The V segment lost 7 bases and the J segment 6 bases; nucleotides outside the gene matches: 9. The sequenced material came from peripheral blood. V usage is TRBV13 and J usage is TRBJ2-7, with 10 nucleotides matching TRBD2. The clonotype comes from a man between 18 and 29 years old with COVID-19, enrolled during active disease. DNA of the CDR3: TGTGCCAGCAATCTAGCGGGAGAGATGCGCGAGCAGTACTTC. It is translated as CASNLAGEMREQYF.